The following is a TCR beta chain sequence with its context. In Seattle, patients joined the study during active infection and were tracked longitudinally. Some clones are missing from TCRdb's copy, which holds only in-frame ones; the method was immunoSEQ multiplex PCR. The repertoire holds 350,000 to 450,000 clones, with less than 90% as singletons. The sample is drawn from a study of blood T cell repertoires in COVID-19. Study-wide context: T cells, B-cell-depleted T cells, or PBMCs provided the cDNA or gDNA that served as material.

Germline CDR1 is LNHDA and CDR2 is SQIVND (reference sequence). The CDR3 has 13 amino acids. V lost 6 bases and J 5 bases, leaving 13 bases between the germline ends. The rearrangement joins TRBV19 to TRBJ1-1, with D perhaps matching TRBD1 (6 bases). The receptor was derived from a woman in her fifties or sixties with COVID-19, enrolled during active disease. The sequenced sample consisted of peripheral blood. The CDR3 DNA is TGTGCCAGTAGGAAACAGGGAAGGACTGAAGCTTTCTTT. This codes for CASRKQGRTEAFF.